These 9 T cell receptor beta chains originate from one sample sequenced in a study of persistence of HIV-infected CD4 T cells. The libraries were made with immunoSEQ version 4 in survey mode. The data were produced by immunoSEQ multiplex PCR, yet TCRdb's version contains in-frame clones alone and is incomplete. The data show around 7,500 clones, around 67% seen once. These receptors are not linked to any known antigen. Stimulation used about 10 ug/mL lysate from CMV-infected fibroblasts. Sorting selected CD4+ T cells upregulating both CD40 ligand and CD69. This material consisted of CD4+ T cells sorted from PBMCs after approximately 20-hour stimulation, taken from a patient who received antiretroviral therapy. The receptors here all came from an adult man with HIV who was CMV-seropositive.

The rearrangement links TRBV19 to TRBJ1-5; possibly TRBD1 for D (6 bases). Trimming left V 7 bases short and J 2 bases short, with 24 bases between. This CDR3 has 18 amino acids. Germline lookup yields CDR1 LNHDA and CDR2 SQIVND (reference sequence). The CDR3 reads CASTLLRGVGLGNQPQHF. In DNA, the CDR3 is TGTGCCAGTACCCTGCTCAGGGGCGTTGGGTTGGGCAATCAGCCCCAGCATTTT.

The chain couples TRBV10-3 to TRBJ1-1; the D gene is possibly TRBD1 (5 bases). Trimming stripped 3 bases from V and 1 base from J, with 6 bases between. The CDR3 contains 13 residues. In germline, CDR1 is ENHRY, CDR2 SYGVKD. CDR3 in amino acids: CAISDRANTEAFF. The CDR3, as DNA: TGTGCCATCAGTGACAGGGCGAACACTGAAGCTTTCTTT.

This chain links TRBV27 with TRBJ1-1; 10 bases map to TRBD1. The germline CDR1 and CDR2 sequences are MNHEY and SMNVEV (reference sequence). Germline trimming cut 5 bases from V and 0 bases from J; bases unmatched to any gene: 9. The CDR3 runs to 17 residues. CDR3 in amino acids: CASSPRDRGTMNTEAFF. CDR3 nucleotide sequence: TGTGCCAGCAGTCCCCGGGACAGGGGTACCATGAACACTGAAGCTTTCTTT.

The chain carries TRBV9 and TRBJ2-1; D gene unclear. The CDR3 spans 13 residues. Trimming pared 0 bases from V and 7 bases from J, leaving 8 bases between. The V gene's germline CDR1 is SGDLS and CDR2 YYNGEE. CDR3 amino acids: CASSVDVGNEQFF. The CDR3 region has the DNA TGTGCCAGCAGCGTAGATGTGGGGAATGAGCAGTTCTTC.

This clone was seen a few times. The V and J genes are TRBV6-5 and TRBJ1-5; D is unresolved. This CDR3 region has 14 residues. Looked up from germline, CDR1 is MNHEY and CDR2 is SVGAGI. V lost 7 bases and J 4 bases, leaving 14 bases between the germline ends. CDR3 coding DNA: TGTGCCAGCAACCGACGGGCCGCGAATCAGCCCCAGCATTTT. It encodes CASNRRAANQPQHF.

CDR3 sequence reads: CASSEALPAYPGRKTQYF. The CDR3 region has the DNA TGTGCCAGCAGTGAAGCGCTTCCGGCATACCCGGGGAGGAAGACCCAGTACTTC. The rearrangement uses TRBV6-1 and TRBJ2-5, with a weak D call TRBD2 (6 bases). The CDR3 extends over 18 amino acids. V gave up 0 bases and J gave up 6 bases, with 23 bases separating them. Germline CDR1 reads MNHNS; CDR2 reads SASEGT.

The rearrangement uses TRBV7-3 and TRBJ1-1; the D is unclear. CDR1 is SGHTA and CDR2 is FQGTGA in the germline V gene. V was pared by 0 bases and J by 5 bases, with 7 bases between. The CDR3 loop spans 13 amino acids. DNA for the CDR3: TGTGCCAGCAGCTTAACGAAAGGAACTGAAGCTTTCTTT. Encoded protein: CASSLTKGTEAFF.

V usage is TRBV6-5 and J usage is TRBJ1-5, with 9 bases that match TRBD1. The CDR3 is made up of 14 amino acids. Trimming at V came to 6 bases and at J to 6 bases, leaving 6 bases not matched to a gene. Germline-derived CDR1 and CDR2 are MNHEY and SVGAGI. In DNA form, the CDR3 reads TGTGCCAGCAGGCTGACAGGGGGTGGTCAGCCCCAGCATTTT. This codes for CASRLTGGGQPQHF.

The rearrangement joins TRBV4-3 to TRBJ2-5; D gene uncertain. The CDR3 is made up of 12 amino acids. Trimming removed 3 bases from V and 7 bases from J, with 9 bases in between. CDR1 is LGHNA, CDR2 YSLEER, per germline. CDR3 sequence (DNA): TGCGCCAGCAGCCAGGACCGCGGGACCCAGTACTTC. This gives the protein CASSQDRGTQYF.